One T cell receptor (beta chain) is described in this entry. How the authors handled the data: Amplification of reference gene primers provided the estimated nucleated cell counts. The method was immunoSEQ multiplex PCR; TCRdb's version includes in-frame clones alone and lacks a portion of them. From that table come the V and J calls and clone size; the DNA was used to work out D and trimming. The sample has 14,000 to 15,000 clones; roughly 86% are singletons. This specimen comes from a study of blood T cell repertoires in COVID-19. Overall study context: PBMCs, B-cell-depleted T cells, or T cells provided the cDNA or gDNA that made up the material.

The germline CDR1 and CDR2 sequences are KGHSH and LQKENI. CDR3 length: 16 amino acids. The V end lost 1 base, the J end lost 0 bases, and 7 bases lay between the germline ends. The chain recombines TRBV18 with TRBJ2-6, with no clear D. The sequence was obtained from a human donor in a cohort sampled during active COVID-19. The material sequenced was peripheral blood. The CDR3 nucleotides are TGTGCCAGCTCACCACAGAGGCTCTCTGGGGCCAACGTCCTGACTTTC. It is translated as CASSPQRLSGANVLTF. Full variable domain (remainder filled in from reference TRBV18 and TRBJ2-6): NAGVMQNPRHLVRRRGQEARLRCSPMKGHSHVYWYRQLPEEGLKFMVYLQKENIIDESGMPKERFSAEFPKEGPSILRIQQVVRGDSAAYFCASSPQRLSGANVLTFGAGSRLTVL.